The rows below give T cell receptor beta chains drawn from one sample of a study of blood T cell repertoires in COVID-19. Sequencing used immunoSEQ multiplex PCR; TCRdb keeps in-frame clones, though not all of them. Of about 200,000 clones detected, approximately 80% appear once; the ten largest clones hold 10%. The sample was peripheral blood. Receptors originate from a woman older than 75 with acute or convalescent COVID-19. Both conserved end residues are part of each CDR3. D genes are given only for firm matches. Some rows mark clone size as missing; the rest say once, few, many or name a class of expanded clone.

abundance,v_gene,j_gene,d_gene,CDR3nt,CDR3aa
-,TRBV20-1,TRBJ2-3,TRBD2,TGCAGTGCTAGTATCCGGGCGGGGGACGTTACAGATACGCAGTATTTT,CSASIRAGDVTDTQYF
-,TRBV11-2,TRBJ2-1,TRBD2,TGTGCCAGCAGCTCGGGAGGCCCATATGAGCAGTTCTTC,CASSSGGPYEQFF
-,TRBV28,TRBJ1-2,-,TGTGCCAGCAATCGGGGCAGGGGCTATGGCTACACCTTC,CASNRGRGYGYTF
-,TRBV27,TRBJ1-4,TRBD1,TGTGCCAGCGCTGGGGGGACAGGACCTATGTCTGGCACTAATGAAAAACTGTTTTTT,CASAGGTGPMSGTNEKLFF
few,TRBV4-3,TRBJ2-3,-,TGCGCCAGCAGCCAAGGAGTCACAGATACGCAGTATTTT,CASSQGVTDTQYF
-,TRBV19,TRBJ2-1,TRBD2,TGTGCCAGTAGTATGATTACTAGCGGGTACGGTGAGCAGTTCTTC,CASSMITSGYGEQFF
-,TRBV5-8,TRBJ1-1,-,TGTGCCAGCAGCTTGGCGCGGGTCTTACCGAGCGGGGCTTTCTTT,CASSLARVLPSGAFF
-,TRBV12-3/TRBV12-4,TRBJ2-3,-,TGTGCCAGCAGTTTAGCGGCGGGCACGCAGTATTTT,CASSLAAGTQYF
-,TRBV5-8,TRBJ2-2,-,TGTGCCAGCAGCGACTTATATCGCACCGGGGAGCTGTTTTTT,CASSDLYRTGELFF
-,TRBV4-3,TRBJ1-2,-,TGCGCCAGCAGCCAAGATCAGGGTTCGGTCTATGGCTACACCTTC,CASSQDQGSVYGYTF
-,TRBV7-6,TRBJ2-7,-,TGTGCCAGCAGCTTAGGAACAGGGCCCCTAGGTTACGAGCAGTACTTC,CASSLGTGPLGYEQYF
-,TRBV6-5,TRBJ2-2,TRBD2,TGTGCCAGCAGATTTCGACTAGCGGGGGGGCTGATGTTTTTT,CASRFRLAGGLMFF
-,TRBV5-1,TRBJ2-3,-,TGCGCCAGCAGCTTGGGGGGACACAGCACAGATACGCAGTATTTT,CASSLGGHSTDTQYF
-,TRBV5-1,TRBJ2-1,-,TGCGCCAGCAGCTTGGCCGGAGGGGCCTACAATGAGCAGTTCTTC,CASSLAGGAYNEQFF
few,TRBV2,TRBJ1-2,TRBD1,TGTGCCAGCAGTGGACAGGGAGCCAACTATGGCTACACCTTC,CASSGQGANYGYTF
-,TRBV7-8,TRBJ1-2,-,TGTGCCAGCAGCTTTTCGGGGGGTGGATATGGCTACACCTTC,CASSFSGGGYGYTF
-,TRBV28,TRBJ2-7,TRBD1,TGTGCCAGCAGTTTACCGGGACAGCTACGGAGGTACTTC,CASSLPGQLRRYF